Listed below are T cell receptor beta chains from one sample, sequenced in a study of T cell responses to AZD1222 COVID-19 vaccine. The protocol was immunoSEQ multiplex PCR, while the TCRdb copy is restricted to in-frame clones and leaves out a portion. The table has roughly 55,000 clones, roughly 85% seen once. The specimen was peripheral blood, collected on day 0 of AZD1222 vaccination. These receptors all come from an adult in good health. Both conserved end residues are part of each CDR3. The D gene is left open where the match is weak. The listing skips clone size in some rows; elsewhere it reads once, few, many or a size class.

length	D	V	J	size	CDR3	DNA
16	NA	TRBV6-1	TRBJ1-4	NA	CASSDRTGGVNEKLFF	TGTGCCAGCAGTGACCGGACGGGTGGGGTAAATGAAAAACTGTTTTTT
15	NA	TRBV6-1	TRBJ1-4	NA	CASSEARLSNEKLFF	TGTGCCAGCAGTGAAGCACGGCTTTCTAATGAAAAACTGTTTTTT
14	NA	TRBV29-1	TRBJ2-5	NA	CSVDRAGAQETQYF	TGCAGCGTTGACAGGGCAGGGGCCCAAGAGACCCAGTACTTC
14	NA	TRBV27	TRBJ2-6	NA	CASRRSSGANVLTF	TGTGCCAGCAGGCGGAGCTCTGGGGCCAACGTCCTGACTTTC
14	TRBD1	TRBV18	TRBJ2-5	NA	CASSRDRGLETQYF	TGTGCCAGCTCAAGGGACAGGGGATTGGAGACCCAGTACTTC
12	NA	TRBV6-5	TRBJ1-2	NA	CASSSGSDGYTF	TGTGCCAGCAGTTCGGGGTCCGATGGCTACACCTTC
14	NA	TRBV5-5	TRBJ2-7	NA	CASSLKTGFGEQYF	TGTGCCAGCAGCTTGAAGACAGGATTTGGGGAGCAGTACTTC
16	TRBD1	TRBV5-5	TRBJ1-6	NA	CASSLGTGRRNSPLHF	TGTGCCAGCAGCTTGGGGACAGGGAGGAGGAATTCACCCCTCCACTTT
16	TRBD1	TRBV2	TRBJ1-5	NA	CASSGGGQSPNQPQHF	TGTGCCAGCAGCGGTGGGGGACAGTCACCGAATCAGCCCCAGCATTTT
16	NA	TRBV7-6	TRBJ2-5	NA	CASSPGRGSFQETQYF	TGTGCCAGCAGCCCAGGGAGGGGGAGTTTCCAAGAGACCCAGTACTTC
15	TRBD1	TRBV4-3	TRBJ2-7	few	CASSQGPGQSYEQYF	TGCGCCAGCAGCCAGGGCCCGGGACAGTCCTACGAGCAGTACTTC
15	NA	TRBV18	TRBJ2-5	NA	CASSPGQPVPGTQYF	TGTGCCAGCTCACCAGGGCAACCAGTTCCAGGGACCCAGTACTTC
16	NA	TRBV9	TRBJ1-5	few	CASPTAPRNSNQPQHF	TGTGCCAGCCCCACAGCCCCGAGGAATAGCAATCAGCCCCAGCATTTT
14	TRBD1	TRBV6-5	TRBJ2-7	NA	CASSLTGNPYEQYF	TGTGCCAGCAGCTTGACAGGGAATCCCTACGAGCAGTACTTC
14	NA	TRBV5-4	TRBJ1-5	NA	CASSRAGVGQPQHF	TGTGCCAGCAGCCGAGCAGGGGTCGGTCAGCCCCAGCATTTT
13	NA	TRBV5-1	TRBJ1-1	NA	CASSFEGNTEAFF	TGCGCCAGCAGCTTCGAAGGGAACACTGAAGCTTTCTTT
15	NA	TRBV7-2	TRBJ2-4	NA	CASSRDAGAKNIQYF	TGTGCCAGCAGCCGGGACGCCGGTGCCAAAAACATTCAGTACTTC
17	NA	TRBV3-1/TRBV3-2	TRBJ1-1	NA	CASSQATGKVFGTEAFF	TGTGCCAGCAGCCAAGCGACAGGCAAGGTTTTCGGCACTGAAGCTTTCTTT
16	TRBD1	TRBV19	TRBJ1-5	few	CASSTVGTGGDQPQHF	TGTGCCAGTAGTACCGTTGGGACAGGGGGCGATCAGCCCCAGCATTTT
13	NA	TRBV5-6	TRBJ1-2	NA	CASSSDSLYGYTF	TGTGCCAGCAGCTCTGACAGCCTCTATGGCTACACCTTC
16	NA	TRBV6-1	TRBJ1-1	NA	CASSEALRGLAPEAFF	TGTGCCAGCAGTGAAGCGCTTCGGGGTTTAGCCCCTGAAGCTTTCTTT
13	NA	TRBV27	TRBJ1-1	NA	CASSLSGYAEAFF	TGTGCCAGCAGTTTATCAGGGTACGCTGAAGCTTTCTTT
15	TRBD1	TRBV10-2	TRBJ1-2	NA	CASSGPGQGLYGYTF	TGCGCCAGCAGTGGCCCCGGACAGGGACTCTATGGCTACACCTTC
14	NA	TRBV5-5	TRBJ2-7	NA	CASSFWAESYEQYF	TGTGCCAGCAGCTTTTGGGCGGAGTCCTACGAGCAGTACTTC
13	TRBD1	TRBV7-2	TRBJ1-2	NA	CASSGQGLYGYTF	TGTGCCAGCAGCGGACAGGGCCTCTATGGCTACACCTTC
16	TRBD1	TRBV7-9	TRBJ2-7	NA	CASSQPGQGHRNEQYF	TGTGCCAGCAGCCAACCCGGACAGGGCCACAGGAACGAGCAGTACTTC
13	TRBD1	TRBV5-5	TRBJ1-1	NA	CASSLTGVTEAFF	TGTGCCAGCAGCTTGACAGGGGTCACTGAAGCTTTCTTT
16	TRBD2	TRBV9	TRBJ2-1	NA	CASSVASGGAGDEQFF	TGTGCCAGCAGCGTAGCGAGCGGGGGCGCTGGGGATGAGCAGTTCTTC
14	TRBD2	TRBV5-1	TRBJ2-3	NA	CASSGGERTDTQYF	TGCGCCAGCAGCGGGGGGGAAAGGACAGATACGCAGTATTTT
13	NA	TRBV29-1	TRBJ1-1	NA	CSVDLGFGTEAFF	TGCAGCGTTGATTTAGGGTTCGGCACTGAAGCTTTCTTT
17	TRBD2	TRBV3-1/TRBV3-2	TRBJ2-1	NA	CASSRSGGASSYNEQFF	TGTGCCAGCAGCCGTAGCGGGGGCGCCAGCTCCTACAATGAGCAGTTCTTC
16	TRBD1	TRBV19	TRBJ1-4	NA	CASSPAGGAENEKLFF	TGTGCCAGTAGTCCGGCAGGGGGCGCGGAGAATGAAAAACTGTTTTTT
15	TRBD1	TRBV7-2	TRBJ1-4	NA	CASSPKTGTNEKLFF	TGTGCCAGCAGCCCCAAGACAGGGACTAATGAAAAACTGTTTTTT
13	NA	TRBV14	TRBJ1-6	NA	CASSQIMGSPLHF	TGTGCCAGCAGCCAAATCATGGGTTCACCCCTCCACTTT
14	NA	TRBV3-1/TRBV3-2	TRBJ1-6	NA	CASSQGQNNSPLHF	TGTGCCAGCAGCCAAGGACAGAATAATTCACCCCTCCACTTT
12	NA	TRBV29-1	TRBJ1-1	few	CSVEVWTTEAFF	TGCAGCGTTGAGGTTTGGACGACTGAAGCTTTCTTT
15	NA	TRBV7-2	TRBJ2-7	NA	CASSSSPGEPYEQYF	TGTGCCAGCAGCTCGTCCCCGGGGGAACCCTACGAGCAGTACTTC
13	NA	TRBV7-2	TRBJ2-7	NA	CASSSQEGIEQYF	TGTGCCAGCAGCTCTCAGGAGGGTATCGAGCAGTACTTC
16	NA	TRBV6-5	TRBJ1-6	NA	CASSYSVASNNSPLHF	TGTGCCAGCAGTTACTCTGTCGCCTCGAACAATTCACCCCTCCACTTT
11	NA	TRBV6-5	TRBJ1-2	NA	CASTGAKGYTF	TGTGCCAGCACAGGGGCTAAGGGCTACACCTTC
14	NA	TRBV10-2	TRBJ2-3	NA	CASRKGRATDTQYF	TGCGCCAGCAGGAAAGGAAGAGCCACAGATACGCAGTATTTT
16	NA	TRBV30	TRBJ2-3	NA	CAWNMGLSSSTDTQYF	TGTGCCTGGAACATGGGACTTTCATCTAGCACAGATACGCAGTATTTT
16	NA	TRBV14	TRBJ2-1	NA	CASSQDGGGRVDEQFF	TGTGCCAGCAGCCAAGACGGAGGGGGCAGGGTCGATGAGCAGTTCTTC
16	TRBD2	TRBV7-2	TRBJ2-5	NA	CASSKVPGLRQETQYF	TGTGCCAGCAGCAAAGTCCCGGGACTACGTCAAGAGACCCAGTACTTC
17	NA	TRBV3-1/TRBV3-2	TRBJ2-1	NA	CASSQRVGTPRAGEQFF	TGTGCCAGCAGCCAAAGGGTCGGGACTCCGCGCGCGGGTGAGCAGTTCTTC
14	TRBD1	TRBV18	TRBJ2-7	NA	CASSPTGASYEQYF	TGTGCCAGCTCACCAACAGGGGCCTCCTACGAGCAGTACTTC
11	NA	TRBV7-9	TRBJ1-2	NA	CASSPAAGYTF	TGTGCCAGCAGCCCGGCAGCTGGCTACACCTTC
16	TRBD1	TRBV7-2	TRBJ2-7	NA	CASSLALWDSSYEQYF	TGTGCCAGCAGCTTAGCCCTATGGGACAGTTCCTACGAGCAGTACTTC
13	TRBD2	TRBV7-9	TRBJ2-3	NA	CATDSGSTDTQYF	TGTGCCACCGATAGCGGGAGCACAGATACGCAGTATTTT
14	NA	TRBV28	TRBJ1-1	NA	CASSTNPGYTEAFF	TGTGCCAGCAGTACTAACCCAGGGTACACTGAAGCTTTCTTT
12	TRBD1	TRBV29-1	TRBJ1-5	NA	CSVRQGNQPQHF	TGCAGCGTTCGACAGGGTAATCAGCCCCAGCATTTT
17	NA	TRBV7-3	TRBJ2-5	NA	CASFLSRLFARAETQYF	TGTGCCAGCTTCTTGTCTCGGTTATTTGCCAGGGCGGAGACCCAGTACTTC
12	NA	TRBV20-1	TRBJ1-1	once	CSASGTEDEAFF	TGCAGTGCTAGTGGGACGGAGGATGAAGCTTTCTTT
16	TRBD2	TRBV18	TRBJ2-3	NA	CASSPRTSGGGDTQYF	TGTGCCAGCTCACCACGGACTAGCGGGGGAGGAGATACGCAGTATTTT
14	NA	TRBV19	TRBJ1-4	NA	CASSITGVNEKLFF	TGTGCCAGTAGTATAACAGGAGTTAATGAAAAACTGTTTTTT
15	TRBD2	TRBV7-3	TRBJ2-1	once	CASSQLAGGPNEQFF	TGTGCCAGCAGCCAACTAGCGGGGGGGCCAAATGAGCAGTTCTTC
18	TRBD1	TRBV10-1	TRBJ2-7	NA	CASSESLGGDRDWYEQYF	TGCGCCAGCAGTGAGTCTCTGGGGGGGGACAGGGATTGGTACGAGCAGTACTTC
15	NA	TRBV2	TRBJ1-1	NA	CASSEGARMNTEAFF	TGTGCCAGCAGTGAAGGAGCCAGGATGAACACTGAAGCTTTCTTT
16	NA	TRBV3-1/TRBV3-2	TRBJ2-3	NA	CASSQDTGGPPDTQYF	TGTGCCAGCAGCCAAGATACGGGGGGCCCCCCAGATACGCAGTATTTT
15	NA	TRBV13	TRBJ1-3	once	CASSLGRMGSNTIYF	TGTGCCAGCAGCCTCGGACGGATGGGGTCAAACACCATATATTTT